Below, 2 T cell receptor beta chains from the same sample are listed, as sequenced in a study of blood T cell repertoires in COVID-19. TCRdb's copy holds only in-frame clones and misses some; the assay was immunoSEQ multiplex PCR. Of about 140,000 clones in the sample, about nine tenths were seen once. The material sequenced was peripheral blood. The receptors here all came from a woman older than 75 with acute or convalescent COVID-19.

This clone showed up just once. The chain joins TRBV19 to TRBJ1-2; a possible D gene is TRBD1 (6 bases). Germline CDR1 LNHDA, CDR2 SQIVND (reference sequence). The V and J ends lost 4 bases and 4 bases respectively, with 13 bases between them. CDR3 length: 14 residues. CDR3: CASSTSVDSYGYTF. CDR3 in DNA: TGTGCCAGTAGTACTTCAGTGGACAGCTATGGCTACACCTTC.

The chain carries TRBV7-9 and TRBJ1-1; D possibly corresponds to TRBD1 (5 bases). From germline, CDR1 is SEHNR and CDR2 FQNEAQ (reference sequence). Trimming shortened V by 1 base and J by 0 bases, and 9 bases separated the two germline ends. The CDR3 has 15 amino acids. The CDR3 spells CASSLDRQMNTEAFF. Here the CDR3 DNA reads TGTGCCAGCAGCTTAGATCGACAGATGAACACTGAAGCTTTCTTT.